This passage covers 27 T cell receptor beta chains from one sample sequenced in a study of blood T cell repertoires in COVID-19. Profiled with immunoSEQ multiplex PCR; TCRdb holds only in-frame clones, not every one. The data show 95,000 to 150,000 clones, with around 76% seen just once and under 3% held by the top ten. Sequenced material: peripheral blood. These receptors were taken from a man aged 70 or older with acute or convalescent COVID-19.

This clone was observed once. This chain links TRBV13 with TRBJ1-2; the D gene is possibly TRBD1 (5 bases). In germline, CDR1 is PRHDT, CDR2 FYEKMQ (reference sequence). The V end was cut by 4 bases, the J end by 3 bases, with 15 bases between. CDR3 length: 15 residues. The CDR3 bases are TGTGCCAGCAGCTACGGCGGGGGACTGGACTATGGCTACACCTTC. Protein: CASSYGGGLDYGYTF.

This chain links TRBV12-3 or TRBV12-4 with TRBJ1-1; D unclear. The V end was cut by 4 bases, the J end by 7 bases, with 7 bases between. The CDR3 has 11 amino acids. CDR3 bases: TGTGCCAGCAGTTACCGGGGTGAAGCTTTCTTT. It translates to CASSYRGEAFF.

J is TRBJ2-5 and V is TRBV5-1; weak D call: TRBD2 (6 bases). The CDR3 contains 15 residues. Per the germline V gene, CDR1 is SGHRS and CDR2 is YFSETQ. V was shortened by 5 bases and J by 0 bases, with 14 bases between the two germline ends. Here the CDR3 reads CASRGDAGYQETQYF. The CDR3 DNA sequence: TGCGCCAGCAGAGGTGATGCGGGATACCAAGAGACCCAGTACTTC.

Here the CDR3 reads CAWSVHLTGTGKRENYGYTF. The DNA for the CDR3 is TGTGCCTGGAGTGTACATCTGACCGGGACAGGAAAAAGAGAGAACTATGGCTACACCTTC. The chain recombines TRBV30 with TRBJ1-2, with TRBD1 identical over 8 bases. Germline CDR1 GTSNPN, CDR2 SVGIG (reference sequence). This CDR3 spans 20 amino acids. V was clipped by 0 bases and J by 2 bases; unmatched bases: 20.

The chain carries TRBV7-3 and TRBJ1-2; 8 bases agree with TRBD1. The CDR3 sequence is 15 residues long. Germline CDR1 is SGHTA and CDR2 is FQGTGA. J gave up 4 bases and V 1 base, and 5 bases lay outside the gene matches. As DNA, the CDR3 is TGTGCCAGCAGCTTAATGCCAGGGGGCAGCTATGGCTACACCTTC. Protein: CASSLMPGGSYGYTF.

This chain connects TRBV5-8 to TRBJ2-7, with 7 bases that match TRBD1. CDR1 is SGHTS and CDR2 is YDEGEE in the germline V gene. V shed 2 bases and J 3 bases; nucleotides not matched to a gene: 5. The length of the CDR3 is 14 residues. CDR3 protein: CASSFRDSRYEQYF. The CDR3 DNA follows: TGTGCCAGCAGCTTCAGGGACAGTCGCTACGAGCAGTACTTC.

The CDR3 DNA follows: TGTGCCAGCAGCTTTTCTCAGGGCCGAGGCAATCAGCCCCAGCATTTT. Amino acid sequence: CASSFSQGRGNQPQHF. This sequence joins TRBV6-2 or TRBV6-3 and TRBJ1-5; the D gene is possibly TRBD1 (5 bases). Germline V CDR1 and CDR2: MNHEY, SVGEGT. CDR3 length equals 16 residues. Trimming removed 6 bases at V and 2 bases at J, with 17 bases between.

This chain links TRBV11-2 with TRBJ2-3; TRBD2 matches at 12 bases. The length of the CDR3 is 18 residues. J lost 0 bases, V lost 4 bases, and 8 bases had no gene match. Germline V gene data show CDR1 as SGHAT and CDR2 as FQNNGV. The CDR3 nucleotides are TGTGCCAGCAGCTCTCGACTACTAGCGGGGGGTAGCACAGATACGCAGTATTTT. It specifies CASSSRLLAGGSTDTQYF.

The chain's CDR3 is CASSLGVEFF. The CDR3 DNA reads TGTGCCAGCAGCCTGGGAGTTGAGTTCTTC. The chain employs TRBV6-4 and TRBJ2-1, with D possibly matching TRBD2 (5 bases). The CDR3 runs to 10 residues. The V end lost 6 bases, the J end lost 14 bases, and 11 bases lay between the germline ends. The V gene's germline CDR1 is MRHNA and CDR2 SNTAGT.

The chain employs TRBV6-2 or TRBV6-3 and TRBJ1-5; 7 nucleotides line up with TRBD1. With V trimmed by 6 bases and J by 11 bases, 10 bases remained unmatched. Germline V CDR1 and CDR2: MNHEY, SVGEGT. CDR3 length: 13 residues. CDR3 residues: CASSPGQLFAQHF. The CDR3 nucleotides are TGTGCCAGCAGCCCGGGACAGTTATTCGCCCAGCATTTT.

V gene TRBV6-2 or TRBV6-3 combines with J gene TRBJ1-2; D perhaps matches TRBD1 (5 bases). V dropped 5 bases and J dropped 4 bases, with 20 bases sitting between them. From germline, CDR1 is MNHEY and CDR2 SVGEGT. The CDR3 extends over 16 amino acids. Here the CDR3 DNA reads TGTGCCAGCAGTGCCGCCGGGACTCAATACGGCTATGGCTACACCTTC. This gives the protein CASSAAGTQYGYGYTF.

The rearrangement joins TRBV19 to TRBJ2-5; possibly TRBD2 for D (5 bases). V shed 4 bases and J shed 5 bases, with 11 bases lying between them. Germline V CDR1 and CDR2: LNHDA, SQIVND (reference sequence). The CDR3 sequence is 13 residues long. Here the CDR3 DNA reads TGTGCCAGTAGTAGGCCTAGCAGCGAGACCCAGTACTTC. Protein sequence: CASSRPSSETQYF.

The J gene is TRBJ1-3, the V gene TRBV27; maybe TRBD1 (5 bases). Germline-derived CDR1 and CDR2 are MNHEY and SMNVEV (reference sequence). V was cut by 3 bases and J by 1 base, with 10 bases left in between. CDR3 length: 15 amino acids. CDR3 in amino acids: CASSFAGRSGNTIYF. CDR3 nucleotides: TGTGCCAGCAGTTTTGCGGGGCGTTCTGGAAACACCATATATTTT.

The chain links TRBV4-1 to TRBJ2-2; TRBD2 matches at 7 bases. CDR3 length: 17 residues. V lost 4 bases to trimming and J lost 3 bases; unmatched junction nucleotides: 11. Germline CDR1 reads MGHRA; CDR2 reads YSYEKL. CDR3 sequence: CASSRQSGGGHTGELFF. The CDR3 region has the DNA TGCGCCAGCAGCCGGCAATCGGGGGGTGGGCACACCGGGGAGCTGTTTTTT.

The V gene is TRBV3-1 (or the pseudogene TRBV3-2), the J gene TRBJ2-3; no clear D gene. The germline gives CDR1 LGHDT, CDR2 YNNKEL (reference sequence). The CDR3 runs 15 residues. With 0 bases removed from V and 4 bases from J, the gap between germline ends came to 11 bases. The CDR3 DNA sequence: TGTGCCAGCAGCCAAGATATGCGGCTAGCAGATACGCAGTATTTT. This encodes CASSQDMRLADTQYF.

CDR3 nucleotide sequence: TGTGCCAGCATGGCATTCGGCAATCAGCCCCAGCATTTT. Its translation: CASMAFGNQPQHF. This rearrangement joins TRBV6-5 to TRBJ1-5, with D hard to call. The germline V and J ends were trimmed by 7 bases and 2 bases, with 9 bases remaining between them. The CDR3 length is 13 residues. From germline, CDR1 is MNHEY and CDR2 SVGAGI.

V gene TRBV3-1 (or the pseudogene TRBV3-2) combines with J gene TRBJ2-2; D ambiguous. CDR3 length: 14 residues. Germline CDR1 is LGHDT and CDR2 is YNNKEL (reference sequence). The V end was cut by 4 bases, the J end by 5 bases, with 11 bases between. CDR3 nucleotide sequence: TGTGCCAGCAGCCCTCCTAGTCGGACCGGGGAGCTGTTTTTT. This gives the protein CASSPPSRTGELFF.

The V call is TRBV5-1, the J call TRBJ2-2; 7 bases fit TRBD2. V was clipped by 4 bases and J by 5 bases; unmatched bases: 5. The CDR3 extends over 14 amino acids. The germline CDR1 and CDR2 sequences are SGHRS and YFSETQ. The CDR3 reads CASSRGRGTGELFF. As DNA, the CDR3 is TGCGCCAGCAGCCGGGGGAGGGGAACCGGGGAGCTGTTTTTT.

The chain joins TRBV5-1 to TRBJ1-4, with D tentatively TRBD1 (6 bases). This CDR3 contains 16 residues. The V end was cut by 1 base, the J end by 3 bases, with 13 bases between. CDR1 is SGHRS, CDR2 YFSETQ, per germline. CDR3 in amino acids: CASSLTPGESNEKLFF. The CDR3 nucleotides read TGCGCCAGCAGCTTGACACCAGGGGAGTCTAATGAAAAACTGTTTTTT.

J is TRBJ2-7 and V is TRBV11-3; D might be TRBD1 (6 bases). Germline values: CDR1 SGHNT, CDR2 YENEEA. The V end lost 6 bases, the J end lost 0 bases, and 15 bases lay between the germline ends. The CDR3 consists of 15 residues. The CDR3 DNA sequence: TGTGCCAGCAGGACAGGCGACTGGAGCTCCTACGAGCAGTACTTC. This gives the protein CASRTGDWSSYEQYF. Complete variable domain (other parts from reference TRBV11-3 and TRBJ2-7): EAGVVQSPRYKIIEKKQPVAFWCNPISGHNTLYWYLQNLGQGPELLIRYENEEAVDDSQLPKDRFSAERLKGVDSTLKIQPAELGDSAVYLCASRTGDWSSYEQYFGPGTRLTVT.

Remarks on this clone: Other DNA sequences from this sample encode an identical CDR3 as well. The CDR3: CASSLGQGNTEAFF. In DNA form, the CDR3 reads TGTGCCAGCAGCTTGGGACAGGGCAACACTGAAGCTTTCTTT. The V and J genes are TRBV11-3 and TRBJ1-1; 9 bases agree with TRBD1. Germline assignment: CDR1 SGHNT and CDR2 YENEEA. CDR3 size: 14 residues. Germline trimming cut 3 bases from V and 2 bases from J; bases unmatched to any gene: 1.

The V call is TRBV6-2 or TRBV6-3, the J call TRBJ2-1; 14 bases are shared with TRBD2. The junction had 14 bases not matched to a gene; V was cut back by 2 bases and J by 8 bases. The CDR3 runs 19 residues. CDR1 MNHEY and CDR2 SVGEGT come from the germline V gene. The DNA of the CDR3 is TGTGCCAGCAGTTACATACGCCGGGGACTAGCGGGGGCCGGGGATGAGCAGTTCTTC. Protein: CASSYIRRGLAGAGDEQFF.

The chain combines TRBV20-1 with TRBJ2-5; D is undetermined. Trimming stripped 6 bases from V and 6 bases from J, with 11 bases between. Germline V lookup: CDR1 DFQATT, CDR2 SNEGSKA (reference sequence). The CDR3 is 11 residues long. CDR3: CSARYSQTQYF. CDR3 sequence (DNA): TGCAGTGCCAGATATTCCCAGACCCAGTACTTC.

This sequence joins TRBV13 and TRBJ2-7; 10 bases match TRBD1. J was trimmed by 5 bases and V by 4 bases; bases with no gene match: 8. There are 15 residues in the CDR3. Germline lookup yields CDR1 PRHDT and CDR2 FYEKMQ (reference sequence). CDR3 sequence reads: CASSSPGQGTHEQYF. CDR3 sequence (DNA): TGTGCCAGCAGCTCACCGGGACAGGGGACCCACGAGCAGTACTTC.

The CDR3: CASSPRRTGINEQYF. The CDR3, as DNA: TGTGCCAGTAGCCCCCGGAGGACAGGGATAAACGAGCAGTACTTC. V usage is TRBV19 and J usage is TRBJ2-7; 8 bases align to TRBD1. Germline trimming cut 6 bases from V and 5 bases from J; bases unmatched to any gene: 12. This CDR3 region has 15 residues. CDR1 is LNHDA, CDR2 SQIVND, per germline (reference sequence).

The chain carries TRBV18 and TRBJ1-3; 10 nucleotides line up with TRBD1. The CDR3 contains 14 residues. The germline V gene has CDR1 KGHSH and CDR2 LQKENI. Germline trimming cut 3 bases from V and 8 bases from J; bases unmatched to any gene: 4. CDR3 residues: CASSPGTGVDTIYF. Here the CDR3 DNA reads TGTGCCAGCTCACCCGGGACAGGGGTGGACACCATATATTTT.

J is TRBJ2-5 and V is TRBV18, with D possibly TRBD2 on 6 matching bases. V was pared by 3 bases and J by 10 bases, with 24 bases between. Germline V lookup: CDR1 KGHSH, CDR2 LQKENI. The CDR3 runs 16 residues. In DNA form, the CDR3 reads TGTGCCAGCTCACCTAGGTGGTCGGGCCTGCTGGAGGGCCAGTACTTC. Its translation: CASSPRWSGLLEGQYF.